One and the same sample provided the 8 T cell receptor beta chains below, sequenced in a study of identical twins. TCRdb called the 5' RACE reads again in MiXCR, with one record for every CDR3 protein. Among 1.5 million to 2 million distinct CDR3 sequences listed, around 29% were seen once. Sequencing was performed on cord blood. These TCRs come from a newborn girl in good health.

The chain joins TRBV12-3 or TRBV12-4 to TRBJ2-7; 8 bases map to TRBD1. The tail of the sequence fits TRBJ2-5 better, so the J call may be wrong. The CDR3 totals 16 residues. This CDR3 is CASSSHRGERRETQYF. As DNA, the CDR3 is TGTGCCAGCAGTTCGCACAGGGGGGAGAGGAGAGAGACCCAGTACTTC.

The V call is TRBV20-1, the J call TRBJ2-7; D perhaps matches TRBD2 (6 bases). Trimming took 8 bases from V and 0 from J, leaving 17 bases between them. From germline, CDR1 is DFQATT and CDR2 SNEGSKA (reference sequence). This CDR3 spans 14 amino acids. CDR3 nucleotide sequence: TGCAGTTTCCTGCGGGGTTCTAGCTCCTACGAGCAGTACTTC. Its translation: CSFLRGSSSYEQYF.

The chain is built from TRBV7-2 and TRBJ2-1; D is unclear. The germline gives CDR1 SGHTA, CDR2 FQGNSA. The CDR3 covers 13 residues. V was shortened by 1 base and J by 7 bases, with 8 bases between the two germline ends. CDR3 DNA sequence: TGTGCCAGCAGCTTAGTCCGCACAAATGAGCAGTTCTTC. Amino acid sequence: CASSLVRTNEQFF.

This clonotype was seen more than once but under ten times. This chain uses TRBV10-2 with TRBJ1-2; D is undetermined. With 6 bases removed from V and 1 base from J, the gap between germline ends came to 6 bases. The CDR3 runs to 12 residues. Germline CDR1 and CDR2: WSHSY and SAAADI. The CDR3 reads CASRVLNYGYTF. CDR3 coding DNA: TGCGCCAGCAGGGTCCTTAACTATGGCTACACCTTC.

The rearrangement links TRBV27 to TRBJ2-1; 14 nucleotides match TRBD2. V was pared by 7 bases and J by 15 bases, with 17 bases of the junction left unmatched. CDR1 and CDR2 from the germline V gene are MNHEY and SMNVEV (reference sequence). The CDR3 is 16 amino acids. CDR3 nucleotide sequence: TGTGCCAGCAAACCGAAACCGGGACTAGCGGGGGAAACGGGGTTCTTC. Translating gives CASKPKPGLAGETGFF.

The chain has TRBV19 and TRBJ2-3; perhaps TRBD2 as D (6 bases). The CDR3 is made up of 16 amino acids. Trimming removed 3 bases from V and 3 bases from J, with 16 bases in between. The germline V gene has CDR1 LNHDA and CDR2 SQIVND (reference sequence). Here the CDR3 reads CASSIPGLLGTDTQYF. The CDR3 bases are TGTGCCAGTAGTATCCCGGGACTCCTAGGGACAGATACGCAGTATTTT. Filled out from reference TRBV19 and TRBJ2-3, the complete variable domain reads DGGITQSPKYLFRKEGQNVTLSCEQNLNHDAMYWYRQDPGQGLRLIYYSQIVNDFQKGDIAEGYSVSREKKESFPLTVTSAQKNPTAFYLCASSIPGLLGTDTQYFGPGTRLTVL.

This clonotype appeared a single time. The chain carries TRBV3-1 and TRBJ2-3; 7 nucleotides align to TRBD2. The CDR3 is 15 amino acids. V trimming: 5 bases; J trimming: 2 bases; junction bases outside the gene matches: 7. Germline-derived CDR1 and CDR2 are LGHDT and YNNKEL (reference sequence). The CDR3 here is CASSLSGAHTDTQYF. The CDR3 nucleotides read TGTGCCAGCAGCTTAAGCGGGGCCCACACAGATACGCAGTATTTT.

This clonotype has only a few counts. This chain joins TRBV7-8 and TRBJ1-5; D uncertain. V shed 0 bases and J shed 0 bases, with 18 bases lying between them. From germline, CDR1 is SGHVS and CDR2 FQNEAQ. This CDR3 has 19 amino acids. DNA of the CDR3: TGTGCCAGCAGCTTAGCAACATTCGCAAGGGATAATAGCAATCAGCCCCAGCATTTT. Amino acids: CASSLATFARDNSNQPQHF.